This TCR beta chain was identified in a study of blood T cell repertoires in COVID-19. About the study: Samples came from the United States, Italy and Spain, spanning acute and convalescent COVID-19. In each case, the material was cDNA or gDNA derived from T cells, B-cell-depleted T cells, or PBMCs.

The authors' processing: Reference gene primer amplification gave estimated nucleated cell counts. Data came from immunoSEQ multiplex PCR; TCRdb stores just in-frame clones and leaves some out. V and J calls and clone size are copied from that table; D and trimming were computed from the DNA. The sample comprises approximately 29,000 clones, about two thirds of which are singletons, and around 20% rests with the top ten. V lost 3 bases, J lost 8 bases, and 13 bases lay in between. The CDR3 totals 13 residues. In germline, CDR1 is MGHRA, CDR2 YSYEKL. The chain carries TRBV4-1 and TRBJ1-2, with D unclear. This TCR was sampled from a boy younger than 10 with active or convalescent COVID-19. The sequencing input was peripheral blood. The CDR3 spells CASSQYSLEGYTF. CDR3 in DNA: TGCGCCAGCAGCCAGTATTCGTTAGAAGGCTACACCTTC.